Below, 26 T cell receptor beta chains from the same sample are listed, as sequenced in a study of human T cells and chemical hapten exposure. TCRdb independently ran MiXCR on the RACE reads; one entry per CDR3 protein. The sample contains tens of thousands of distinct CDR3 sequences, 8.5% to 9.5% of which appear only once. Documented time point: patch test 2, 6 weeks after DPC sensitization. Treatment here: therapeutic diphenylcyclopropenone sensitization with weekly scalp DPC. The specimen comprised whole blood, sampled in connection with sensitization to the hapten diphenylcyclopropenone (DPC). The source of these receptors is a man aged 25 to 40 with alopecia areata. Some clones in this sample may be carry-over from other donors' samples.

The chain has TRBV29-1 and TRBJ2-2; D is ambiguous. CDR1 and CDR2 (germline): SQVTM, ANQGSEA. The CDR3 loop spans 13 amino acids. Trimming left V 4 bases short and J 2 bases short, with 8 bases between. This chain's CDR3 is CSVGWRNTGELFF. The CDR3 DNA sequence: TGCAGCGTTGGGTGGCGAAACACCGGGGAGCTGTTTTTT.

This clonotype was detected only a few times. The chain is built from TRBV2 and TRBJ2-3; 7 nucleotides match TRBD1. The CDR3 consists of 16 residues. CDR1 is SNHLY, CDR2 FYNNEI, per germline. J gave up 2 bases and V 6 bases, and 11 bases lay outside the gene matches. CDR3 region: CASRFSDRRYTDTQYF. For the CDR3, the DNA is TGTGCCAGCAGATTTTCGGACAGGAGATACACAGATACGCAGTATTTT.

The chain couples TRBV29-1 to TRBJ1-4, with a tentative D call TRBD1 (6 bases). The CDR3 is made up of 14 amino acids. The V end was cut by 2 bases, the J end by 3 bases, with 10 bases between. The germline V gene encodes CDR1 SQVTM and CDR2 ANQGSEA. The CDR3 sequence is CSVETGAANEKLFF. The CDR3 DNA is TGCAGCGTTGAAACGGGGGCAGCTAATGAAAAACTGTTTTTT.

This clonotype was picked up many times. V usage is TRBV11-2 and J usage is TRBJ2-7, with D perhaps TRBD1 (5 bases). The V gene's germline CDR1 is SGHAT and CDR2 FQNNGV. V lost 1 base and J 2 bases, leaving 18 bases between the germline ends. CDR3 length equals 17 residues. The CDR3 protein is CASSLVSDRTYAYEQYF. The CDR3 DNA follows: TGTGCCAGCAGCTTAGTCAGCGACAGAACCTACGCCTACGAGCAGTACTTC.

This clonotype was seen ten or more times. The gene calls are TRBV18 and TRBJ2-7; no clear D. The CDR3 consists of 11 residues. Germline V gene data show CDR1 as KGHSH and CDR2 as LQKENI. V shed 4 bases and J shed 4 bases, with 5 bases lying between them. This CDR3 is CASSQEYEQYF. The CDR3 DNA reads TGTGCCAGCTCACAGGAGTACGAGCAGTACTTC.

A word on this clonotype: This may be a read error: a much more frequent sequence differs by one nucleotide. The genes are TRBV6-5 and TRBJ1-4; perhaps TRBD1 as D (6 bases). V was trimmed by 6 bases and J by 10 bases, leaving 18 bases between them. This CDR3 contains 14 residues. Germline V gene sequence: CDR1 MNHEY, CDR2 SVGAGI. In nucleotides, the CDR3 is TGTGCCAGCAGGACAGGTTTCAAAGCCGGAAAACTGTTTTTT. Its translation: CASRTGFKAGKLFF.

Points on this clonotype: Here the CDR3 omits its conserved ending phenylalanine or tryptophan, so a read error is the likely source. This chain connects TRBV15 to TRBJ2-7; the match to TRBD1 covers 10 bases. CDR1 is LNHNV and CDR2 is YYDKDF in the germline V gene (reference sequence). J gave up 4 bases and V 1 base, and 4 bases lay outside the gene matches. This CDR3 region has 15 residues. The CDR3 sequence: CATSRGAGQGYEQYL. CDR3 bases: TGTGCCACCAGCAGAGGTGCGGGACAGGGGTACGAGCAGTACCTC.

This clonotype was seen at least ten times. CDR3 nucleotides: TGCAGCGCCAGCACAGATACGCAGTATTTT. As protein: CSASTDTQYF. The J gene is TRBJ2-3, the V gene TRBV29-1; D gene uncertain. The CDR3 totals 10 residues. Germline assignment: CDR1 SQVTM and CDR2 ANQGSEA. V was clipped by 7 bases and J by 0 bases, with 2 bases between them.

This clonotype was detected many times. The gene calls are TRBV20-1 and TRBJ1-2; a possible D gene is TRBD1 (6 bases). Germline V gene data show CDR1 as DFQATT and CDR2 as SNEGSKA (reference sequence). V was cut by 6 bases and J by 1 base, with 15 bases left in between. CDR3 length equals 14 residues. The CDR3 DNA follows: TGCAGTGCCCCGGCGGGGGCCATTAACTATGGCTACACCTTC. It yields the protein CSAPAGAINYGYTF.

This clonotype was observed a handful of times. The rearrangement uses TRBV7-6 and TRBJ2-7, with TRBD1 matching over 9 bases. This CDR3 is built from 16 residues. Germline V CDR1 and CDR2: SGHVS, FNYEAQ. J was trimmed by 6 bases and V by 1 base; bases with no gene match: 10. The CDR3 nucleotides are TGTGCCAGCAGCTTAGTTCCCCCGGGACAGGGTGCCGAGCAGTACTTC. Amino acids: CASSLVPPGQGAEQYF.

This clonotype was counted many times. The V gene is TRBV30, the J gene TRBJ2-3; D is unclear. Germline CDR1 and CDR2: GTSNPN and SVGIG (reference sequence). The CDR3 extends over 14 amino acids. The ends were cut back, 2 bases at V and 0 bases at J, with 9 bases in the middle. This CDR3 reads CAWSQSHSTDTQYF. The CDR3 DNA reads as TGTGCCTGGAGTCAGAGCCATAGCACAGATACGCAGTATTTT.

This clonotype was counted a few times. DNA of the CDR3: TGTGCCAGTAGTCGTCAGGGGGCTCCGAATCAGCCCCAGCATTTT. This gives the protein CASSRQGAPNQPQHF. The chain uses TRBV19 and TRBJ1-5, with 8 nucleotides matching TRBD1. In germline, CDR1 is LNHDA, CDR2 SQIVND (reference sequence). J lost 4 bases, V lost 5 bases, and 7 bases had no gene match. This CDR3 is 15 amino acids long.

V is TRBV15 and J is TRBJ1-1, with TRBD1 identical over 8 bases. This CDR3 region has 16 residues. The V gene end was trimmed by 2 bases and the J gene end by 1 base; junction bases not matched to a gene: 6. Germline V gene lookup returns CDR1 LNHNV and CDR2 YYDKDF (reference sequence). CDR3 in DNA: TGTGCCACCAGCAGAACAGGGGGAAGAGGGAACACTGAAGCTTTCTTT. This gives the protein CATSRTGGRGNTEAFF.

The V and J genes are TRBV6-2 or TRBV6-3 and TRBJ2-1; 12 bases agree with TRBD2. V was pared by 6 bases and J by 2 bases, with 14 bases of the junction left unmatched. Germline loops: CDR1 MNHEY, CDR2 SVGEGT. This CDR3 contains 19 residues. CDR3 sequence: CASRTNILAGGRPYNEQFF. Written as DNA, the CDR3 is TGTGCCAGCAGAACTAATATACTAGCGGGGGGACGGCCCTACAATGAGCAGTTCTTC.

The chain joins TRBV4-3 to TRBJ2-1, with D maybe TRBD1 (6 bases). Germline assignment: CDR1 LGHNA and CDR2 YSLEER. Trimming left V 1 base short and J 13 bases short, with 14 bases between. The length of the CDR3 is 13 residues. CDR3 sequence (DNA): TGCGCCAGCAGCCAAGGTACAGGGTCGGGACAGTTCTTC. It is translated as CASSQGTGSGQFF.

This clonotype was observed at least ten times. This chain connects TRBV4-1 to TRBJ2-5; D is unresolved. Trimming cost V 0 bases and J 7 bases, with 15 bases left between them. Germline CDR1 and CDR2: MGHRA and YSYEKL. The CDR3 is 15 residues long. The CDR3: CASSQEETRGGTQYF. CDR3 coding DNA: TGCGCCAGCAGCCAAGAAGAGACGCGTGGCGGGACCCAGTACTTC.

Note on this clonotype: This could be a read error, since a much larger clone is one nucleotide away. This chain connects TRBV19 to TRBJ1-5, with D hard to call. Germline V gene sequence: CDR1 LNHDA, CDR2 SQIVND (reference sequence). This CDR3 is 15 amino acids long. V was pared by 5 bases and J by 6 bases, with 17 bases between. CDR3 sequence: CASSAPPGRFQPQHF. The CDR3 DNA reads as TGTGCCAGTAGTGCCCCTCCAGGCAGGTTTCAGCCCCAGCATTTT.

In this sample, this clonotype turned up many times. The chain links TRBV12-3 or TRBV12-4 to TRBJ2-7; maybe TRBD2 (5 bases). The CDR3 spans 14 residues. Trimming removed 5 bases at V and 2 bases at J, with 13 bases between. The CDR3 loop is CASSPPRLTYEQYF. The CDR3 DNA reads as TGTGCCAGCAGTCCCCCGAGACTAACCTACGAGCAGTACTTC.

This clonotype was observed a few times. The chain carries TRBV27 and TRBJ2-7; tentatively, D is TRBD1 or TRBD2 (5 bases each). Trimming took off 2 bases at V and 3 bases at J, with 17 bases between the two ends. The germline V gene has CDR1 MNHEY and CDR2 SMNVEV (reference sequence). This CDR3 is 16 amino acids long. The CDR3 protein is CASSLTGRGSSYEQYF. CDR3 DNA sequence: TGTGCCAGCAGTTTAACAGGCCGGGGTAGCAGCTACGAGCAGTACTTC.

This clonotype has a count of ten or more. CDR3 bases: TGTGCCACCTCCCCGGGTGGGGGCTCCTACGAGCAGTACTTC. Its protein product is CATSPGGGSYEQYF. J is TRBJ2-7 and V is TRBV27; either TRBD1 or TRBD2 may supply D (5 bases each). The CDR3 spans 14 residues. V shed 10 bases and J shed 0 bases, with 16 bases lying between them. The V gene's germline CDR1 is MNHEY and CDR2 SMNVEV (reference sequence).

The sample holds many counts of this clonotype. At one end, the junction sequence differs from germline, possibly due to a read error. J is TRBJ2-2 and V is TRBV18, with 8 bases lining up with TRBD2. The CDR3 is made up of 16 amino acids. Germline V gene data show CDR1 as KGHSH and CDR2 as LQKENI. This chain's CDR3 is CASSPPAGGNTGELFF. The CDR3 bases are TGTGCCAGCTCGCCACCGGCGGGGGGCAACACCGGGGAGCTGTTTTTT.

This clonotype appeared a few times. The chain combines TRBV7-9 with TRBJ1-1; TRBD1 matches at 8 bases. The V gene's germline CDR1 is SEHNR and CDR2 FQNEAQ (reference sequence). The CDR3 is 14 amino acids. Trimming took 5 bases from V and 2 from J; bases not matched to a gene: 4. The CDR3 DNA follows: TGTGCCAGCAGCAGCGACAGGGGCAACACTGAAGCTTTCTTT. This translates into CASSSDRGNTEAFF.

This clonotype appeared many times. The rearrangement joins TRBV4-2 to TRBJ1-2; the match to TRBD1 covers 7 bases. Germline CDR1 LGHNA, CDR2 YNFKEQ. V shed 1 base and J 3 bases; nucleotides not matched to a gene: 11. The CDR3 is 17 amino acids. CDR3 loop: CASSQAQDPTGYYGYTF. For the CDR3, the DNA is TGTGCCAGCAGCCAAGCCCAAGACCCGACAGGGTACTATGGCTACACCTTC.

This clonotype came up many times. The chain couples TRBV3-1 to TRBJ2-6; D unresolved. With 1 base removed from V and 1 base from J, the gap between germline ends came to 2 bases. The CDR3 is made up of 14 amino acids. From germline, CDR1 is LGHDT and CDR2 YNNKEL (reference sequence). CDR3: CASSQASGANVLTF. CDR3 in DNA: TGTGCCAGCAGCCAAGCGTCTGGGGCCAACGTCCTGACTTTC.

There are many counts of this clonotype. The chain carries TRBV20-1 and TRBJ1-1; D is unclear. Germline V gene lookup returns CDR1 DFQATT and CDR2 SNEGSKA (reference sequence). The V end was cut by 5 bases, the J end by 1 base, with 17 bases between. This CDR3 has 15 residues. CDR3 region: CSASLGSFQNTEAFF. The DNA of the CDR3 is TGCAGTGCTTCCCTGGGGTCTTTCCAGAACACTGAAGCTTTCTTT.

This clonotype was detected only a few times. The CDR3 reads CSVEASGQETQYF. CDR3 DNA sequence: TGCAGCGTTGAAGCTAGCGGCCAAGAGACCCAGTACTTC. The rearrangement joins TRBV29-1 to TRBJ2-5, with 7 bases fitting TRBD2. The CDR3 runs 13 residues. Germline trimming cut 1 base from V and 1 base from J; bases unmatched to any gene: 0. Per the germline V gene, CDR1 is SQVTM and CDR2 is ANQGSEA.